Presented here are 12 T cell receptor beta chains from one specimen sequenced in a study of T cells in Graves' hyperthyroidism and ophthalmopathy. RNA transcripts provided the source from which TCR beta CDR3 regions were amplified. TCR CDR3 regions were first amplified by RT-PCR with HTBI primers. TCRdb re-called the multiplex PCR reads with MiXCR, one entry per CDR3 protein. This sample yields some 400,000 distinct CDR3 sequences, of which about a fifth are seen a single time; around 3.4% belongs to the top ten. The sample was blood. These receptors were taken from a woman between 18 and 29 years old with Graves' hyperthyroidism.

This clonotype was counted many times. The genes are TRBV9 and TRBJ2-6, with D perhaps given as TRBD1 or TRBD2 (5 bases each). The CDR3 runs to 18 residues. V was trimmed by 3 bases and J by 0 bases, leaving 16 bases between them. The germline V gene encodes CDR1 SGDLS and CDR2 YYNGEE. The CDR3 DNA follows: TGTGCCAGCAGCGCCGAGCCGGGACCTCCCTCTGGGGCCAACGTCCTGACTTTC. As protein: CASSAEPGPPSGANVLTF. Variable domain in full (rest from reference TRBV9 and TRBJ2-6): DSGVTQTPKHLITATGQRVTLRCSPRSGDLSVYWYQQSLDQGLQFLIQYYNGEERAKGNILERFSAQQFPDLHSELNLSSLELGDSALYFCASSAEPGPPSGANVLTFGAGSRLTVL.

The table lists this clonotype with a few counts. CDR3: CASSPGLLGAKNIQYF. The DNA for the CDR3 is TGTGCCAGCAGTCCAGGACTGCTTGGGGCCAAAAACATTCAGTACTTC. The chain joins TRBV6-1 to TRBJ2-4; a weak D match, TRBD2 (5 bases). Germline V gives CDR1 MNHNS, CDR2 SASEGT. This CDR3 is built from 16 residues. Trimming removed 5 bases at V and 1 base at J, with 15 bases between.

In this sample, this clonotype turned up once. The CDR3 nucleotides are TGTGCCAGCAGCCTCACAGGGGGCGTGGGGGAGACCCAGTACTTC. Amino acid sequence: CASSLTGGVGETQYF. The J gene is TRBJ2-5, the V gene TRBV28; TRBD1 matches at 9 bases. The length of the CDR3 is 15 residues. Unmatched junction bases numbered 10, after V lost 6 bases and J lost 5 bases. Germline V gene data show CDR1 as MDHEN and CDR2 as SYDVKM. The full variable domain, rest sourced from reference TRBV28 and TRBJ2-5, is DVKVTQSSRYLVKRTGEKVFLECVQDMDHENMFWYRQDPGLGLRLIYFSYDVKMKEKGDIPEGYSVSREKKERFSLILESASTNQTSMYLCASSLTGGVGETQYFGPGTRLLVL.

The chain uses TRBV12-3 or TRBV12-4 and TRBJ1-2; weak D call: TRBD1 (6 bases). This CDR3 region has 13 residues. The V end was cut by 4 bases, the J end by 5 bases, with 11 bases between. This chain's CDR3 is CASSWNRAYGYTF. The CDR3 nucleotides read TGTGCCAGCAGTTGGAACAGGGCTTATGGCTACACCTTC.

This clonotype occurred many times. The rearrangement joins TRBV24-1 to TRBJ2-2; D remains unclear. Trimming removed 0 bases at V and 7 bases at J, with 5 bases between. Germline-derived CDR1 and CDR2 are KGHDR and SFDVKD. CDR3 length: 13 residues. The CDR3 is CATSDLGDGELFF. The CDR3 DNA follows: TGTGCCACCAGTGATTTGGGTGACGGGGAGCTGTTTTTT.

Many counts were recorded for this clonotype. The chain carries TRBV7-2 and TRBJ2-7, with a possible D match to TRBD1 (5 bases). V gave up 4 bases and J gave up 7 bases, with 14 bases separating them. This CDR3 is 13 amino acids long. The germline gives CDR1 SGHTA, CDR2 FQGNSA. DNA of the CDR3: TGTGCCAGCAGCTCCCTGGACCAGGGAGAGCAGTACTTC. Translating it yields CASSSLDQGEQYF.

This clonotype was recorded at least ten times. V gene TRBV27 combines with J gene TRBJ1-5; no firm D call. This CDR3 has 15 residues. The germline CDR1 and CDR2 sequences are MNHEY and SMNVEV (reference sequence). V shed 9 bases and J shed 2 bases, with 17 bases lying between them. The CDR3 DNA is TGTGCCAGGGACGGCACACGGATCCGCAATCAGCCCCAGCATTTT. It codes for CARDGTRIRNQPQHF.

This clonotype came up many times. The rearrangement uses TRBV6-1 and TRBJ1-1, with 8 bases that match TRBD1. Germline V gene lookup returns CDR1 MNHNS and CDR2 SASEGT. This CDR3 is 15 amino acids long. With V trimmed by 0 bases and J by 3 bases, 3 bases remained unmatched. The CDR3, as DNA: TGTGCCAGCAGTGAAGCCAGGACAGGGCACACTGAAGCTTTCTTT. Amino acids: CASSEARTGHTEAFF.

This clonotype was recorded many times. The V gene is TRBV24-1, the J gene TRBJ1-1; the D is unclear. V lost 4 bases and J lost 1, with 3 bases in between. The CDR3 is 12 residues long. CDR1 KGHDR and CDR2 SFDVKD come from the germline V gene. For the CDR3, the DNA is TGTGCCACCAGTGACCAGAACACTGAAGCTTTCTTT. This gives the protein CATSDQNTEAFF.

This clonotype was seen at least ten times. This chain uses TRBV19 with TRBJ1-5, with D perhaps matching TRBD1 (5 bases). The CDR3 runs to 15 residues. Germline CDR1 is LNHDA and CDR2 is SQIVND (reference sequence). With 1 base removed from V and 4 bases from J, the gap between germline ends came to 11 bases. CDR3 nucleotide sequence: TGTGCCAGTAGTATAGGACGGGGGACGAATCAGCCCCAGCATTTT. It yields the protein CASSIGRGTNQPQHF.

This clonotype was observed many times. J is TRBJ1-2 and V is TRBV20-1; TRBD1 matches at 10 bases. The CDR3 extends over 12 amino acids. The germline V gene has CDR1 DFQATT and CDR2 SNEGSKA (reference sequence). Unmatched junction bases numbered 7, after V lost 2 bases and J lost 13 bases. CDR3 protein: CSARSRQGAFTF. The CDR3 coding sequence is TGCAGTGCTAGATCTCGACAGGGGGCATTCACCTTC.

This rearrangement joins TRBV6-2 or TRBV6-3 to TRBJ1-2; D not resolved. V was pared by 6 bases and J by 6 bases, with 11 bases between. The germline gives CDR1 MNHEY, CDR2 SVGEGT. CDR3 length: 12 amino acids. CDR3 sequence: CASRRTVHGYTF. CDR3 coding DNA: TGTGCCAGCAGACGGACCGTACATGGCTACACCTTC.